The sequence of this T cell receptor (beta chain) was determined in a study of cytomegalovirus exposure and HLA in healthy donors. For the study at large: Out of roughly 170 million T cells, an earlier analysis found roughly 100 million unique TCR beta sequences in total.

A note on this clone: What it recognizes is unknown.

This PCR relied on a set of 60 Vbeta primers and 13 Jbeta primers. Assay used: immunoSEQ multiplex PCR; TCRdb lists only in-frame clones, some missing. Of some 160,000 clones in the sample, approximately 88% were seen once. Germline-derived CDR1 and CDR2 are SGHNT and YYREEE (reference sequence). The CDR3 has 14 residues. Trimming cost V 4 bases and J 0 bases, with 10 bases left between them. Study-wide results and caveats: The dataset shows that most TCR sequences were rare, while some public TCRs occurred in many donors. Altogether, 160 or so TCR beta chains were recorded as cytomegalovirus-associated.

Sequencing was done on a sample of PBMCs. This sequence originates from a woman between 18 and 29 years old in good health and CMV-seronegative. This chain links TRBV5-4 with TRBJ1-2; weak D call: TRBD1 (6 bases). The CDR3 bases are TGTGCCAGCAGCGACGGACAGACTAACTATGGCTACACCTTC. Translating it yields CASSDGQTNYGYTF.